Shown below are 7 T cell receptor beta chains from a single sample sequenced in a study of OX40 agonist ivuxolimab in advanced cancers. Generated by immunoSEQ multiplex PCR, the TCRdb table keeps only in-frame clones and is missing some. The sample holds tens of thousands of clones, around 89% seen once. The material was CD4+ or CD8+ T cells sorted from blood, obtained in a trial of the OX40 agonist ivuxolimab. The receptors were gathered from an adult with an advanced solid tumor such as melanoma, head and neck, liver or kidney cancer.

This clone was found once. J is TRBJ1-4 and V is TRBV2; 8 nucleotides line up with TRBD1. V shed 0 bases and J 8 bases; nucleotides not matched to a gene: 5. CDR1 and CDR2 from the germline V gene are SNHLY and FYNNEI. CDR3 length: 15 amino acids. For the CDR3, the DNA is TGTGCCAGCAGTGAAGCGCTTCAGGGGGCAGAAAAACTGTTTTTT. Its translation is CASSEALQGAEKLFF.

The chain recombines TRBV5-1 with TRBJ2-7; 9 bases agree with TRBD1. The CDR3 sequence is 14 residues long. The ends lost 4 bases at V and 5 bases at J; junction bases unmatched: 7. Germline CDR1 is SGHRS and CDR2 is YFSETQ. Here the CDR3 reads CASSPTGTGNEQYF. DNA of the CDR3: TGCGCCAGCAGCCCTACCGGGACAGGGAACGAGCAGTACTTC.

The rearrangement links TRBV6-6 to TRBJ2-5; no firm D call. The CDR3 covers 11 residues. The germline V gene has CDR1 MNHNY and CDR2 SVGAGI (reference sequence). Trimming cost V 2 bases and J 2 bases, with 0 bases left between them. The CDR3: CASSYQETQYF. The CDR3 DNA reads TGTGCCAGCAGTTACCAAGAGACCCAGTACTTC.

The V call is TRBV5-4, the J call TRBJ2-2; D possibly corresponds to TRBD2 (6 bases). Trimming stripped 2 bases from V and 5 bases from J, with 10 bases between. Per germline, CDR1 SGHNT and CDR2 YYREEE (reference sequence). The CDR3 sequence is 14 residues long. DNA for the CDR3: TGTGCCAGCAGCTTCACTAGCCGGACCGGGGAGCTGTTTTTT. Its protein product is CASSFTSRTGELFF.

The gene calls are TRBV5-1 and TRBJ2-5; 10 nucleotides align to TRBD2. The J call may be wrong; the DNA end is better matched by TRBJ2-7. CDR1 SGHRS and CDR2 YFSETQ come from the germline V gene. The CDR3 is 17 amino acids. The CDR3 coding sequence is TGCGCCAGCAGCTTGAGCGGGAGGGCCTTAAGTGCCCACGAGCAGTACTTC. It encodes CASSLSGRALSAHEQYF.

The chain joins TRBV2 to TRBJ2-7, with 8 bases matching TRBD2. Unmatched junction bases numbered 14, after V lost 10 bases and J lost 6 bases. The CDR3 contains 14 residues. Germline loops: CDR1 SNHLY, CDR2 FYNNEI. The CDR3 bases are TGTGCCACCACGAGGAGGACTAGCTCTGGCGAGCAGTACTTC. It encodes CATTRRTSSGEQYF.

The chain is built from TRBV4-2 and TRBJ2-3, with TRBD2 matching over 10 bases. This CDR3 comprises 16 residues. CDR1 is LGHNA, CDR2 YNFKEQ, per germline. With 4 bases clipped from V and 3 bases from J, the junction kept 7 bases outside the gene matches. The CDR3 sequence: CASSLMIAGGTDTQYF. CDR3 bases: TGTGCCAGCAGCCTCATGATAGCGGGAGGTACAGATACGCAGTATTTT.